This T cell receptor (beta chain) was identified during a study of cytomegalovirus exposure and HLA in healthy donors. Background on the study: The 95 to 150 validation repertoires and the roughly 690 first-cohort repertoires shared a platform, a later analysis reported.

The table came from immunoSEQ multiplex PCR; TCRdb's copy has only in-frame clones and leaves some out. Here the sample spans hundreds of thousands of clones, roughly 83% being singletons. Study-wide points: In vitro experiments confirmed that three CMV-associated chains were specific for CMV antigens. Across donors, most TCRs were seen rarely, yet some public ones were widespread.

This clone was picked up a small number of times. What it recognizes is unknown. Trimming left V 0 bases short and J 6 bases short, with 14 bases between. The V gene's germline CDR1 is LNHNV and CDR2 YYDKDF (reference sequence). The CDR3 sequence is 15 residues long. The genes are TRBV15 and TRBJ1-2, with D possibly being TRBD1 (5 bases). The source of this sequence is a woman aged 18-35 years in good health and CMV-seronegative. Sequenced input: PBMCs. CDR3 bases: TGTGCCACCAGCAGAGATCTGACGGGGCGAAATGGCTACACCTTC. Its translation is CATSRDLTGRNGYTF.